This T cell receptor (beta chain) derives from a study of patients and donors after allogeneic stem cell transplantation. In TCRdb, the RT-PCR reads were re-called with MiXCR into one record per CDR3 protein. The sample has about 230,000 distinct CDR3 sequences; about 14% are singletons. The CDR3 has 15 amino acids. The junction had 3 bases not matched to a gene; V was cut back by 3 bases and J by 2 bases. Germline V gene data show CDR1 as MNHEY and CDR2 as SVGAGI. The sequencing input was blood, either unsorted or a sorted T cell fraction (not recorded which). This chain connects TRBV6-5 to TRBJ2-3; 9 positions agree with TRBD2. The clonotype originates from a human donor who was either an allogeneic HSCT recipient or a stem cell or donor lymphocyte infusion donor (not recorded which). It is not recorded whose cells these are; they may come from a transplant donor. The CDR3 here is CASSYSGSSTDTQYF. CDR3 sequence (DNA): TGTGCCAGCAGTTATAGCGGGAGTTCCACAGATACGCAGTATTTT.